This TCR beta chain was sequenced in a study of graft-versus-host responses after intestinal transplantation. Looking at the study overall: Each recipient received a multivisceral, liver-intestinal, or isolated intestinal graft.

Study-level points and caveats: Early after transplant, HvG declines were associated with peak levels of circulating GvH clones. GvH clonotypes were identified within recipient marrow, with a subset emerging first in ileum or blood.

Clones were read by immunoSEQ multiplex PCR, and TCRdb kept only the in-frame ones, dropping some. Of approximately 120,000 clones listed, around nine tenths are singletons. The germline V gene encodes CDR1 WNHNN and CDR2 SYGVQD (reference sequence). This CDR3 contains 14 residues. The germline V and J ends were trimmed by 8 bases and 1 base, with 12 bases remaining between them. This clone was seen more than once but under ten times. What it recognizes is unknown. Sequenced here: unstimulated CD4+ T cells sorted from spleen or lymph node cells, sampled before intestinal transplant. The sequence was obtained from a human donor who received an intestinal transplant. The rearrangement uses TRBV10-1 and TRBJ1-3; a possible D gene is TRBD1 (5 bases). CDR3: CASGLGGSGNTIYF. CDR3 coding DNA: TGCGCCAGCGGCCTTGGGGGTTCTGGAAACACCATATATTTT.